This T cell receptor beta chain was recorded in a study of T cell repertoires in cytomegalovirus infection. Whole-study context: It can be stated that public TCR beta signatures indicated CMV infection as well as a matching HLA type.

TCRdb re-called the reads with MiXCR, one entry per CDR3 protein. Of approximately 200,000 distinct CDR3 sequences detected, under 25% appear once; the ten largest clones hold roughly 20%. Study-wide results and limits: The cumulative frequency of public TCR beta families distinguished individuals who carried CMV together with the relevant HLA. Dominant in the ex vivo response were TCR beta clonotypes restricted by HLA-C and specific for CMV.

This clonotype was picked up many times. Its antigen is as yet unknown. Sample: CD8+ T cells from PBMCs. This receptor was taken from a human donor in good health (CMV status not recorded). Some clones in this sample may be carry-over from other donors' samples.

CDR3 loop: CASSPRGEKLFF. CDR3 in DNA: TGTGCCAGCAGTCCCCGGGGGGAAAAACTGTTTTTT. The rearrangement joins TRBV12-3 or TRBV12-4 to TRBJ1-4, with D perhaps matching TRBD1 (5 bases). Trimming stripped 5 bases from V and 8 bases from J, with 9 bases between. The CDR3 covers 12 residues.